This T cell receptor (beta chain) stems from a study of blood T cell repertoires in COVID-19. At the level of the study: The cDNA or gDNA used as material had been derived from T cells, B-cell-depleted T cells, or PBMCs.

This clone was seen a few times. J lost 3 bases, V lost 4 bases, and 4 bases had no gene match. CDR1 is KGHSH and CDR2 is LQKENI in the germline V gene. This CDR3 contains 15 residues. TCRdb's copy holds only in-frame clones and misses some; the assay was immunoSEQ multiplex PCR. Among about 200,000 clones listed, about 85% were seen once. This rearrangement joins TRBV18 to TRBJ2-3; 10 positions match TRBD1. This TCR derives from a man between 60 and 75 years old with active or convalescent COVID-19. Sample: peripheral blood. The CDR3 nucleotides are TGTGCCAGCTCACGGGACAGGGGTGGTACAGATACGCAGTATTTT. It is translated as CASSRDRGGTDTQYF.